The clone carrying this T cell receptor (beta chain) came up many times. Its antigen is unidentified. The CDR3 sequence is 14 residues long. Trimming pared 0 bases from V and 3 bases from J, leaving 12 bases between. Germline V gene sequence: CDR1 DFQATT, CDR2 SNEGSKA (reference sequence). This record comes from a study of early T cells in non-severe SARS-CoV-2 infection. Study-level points and caveats: Comparison of clonotypes with VDJdb favored anti-spike CD8 responses while missing private and CD4 specificities.

Attachment of unique molecular identifiers to individual cDNA molecules was performed. From the 5' RACE reads, TCRdb called clonotypes with MiXCR, one entry per CDR3 protein. The sample carries 60,000 to 75,000 distinct CDR3 sequences, 9.5% to 12% recorded once. The rearrangement links TRBV20-1 to TRBJ2-7; possible D gene TRBD2, 5 bases. Here the sequenced sample was whole blood, taken at baseline. The origin of this receptor is an adult who was a healthcare worker with PCR-confirmed SARS-CoV-2 infection or an uninfected control (not recorded which). The DNA for the CDR3 is TGCAGTGCTAGAGATTGGGGTGGGAGCTACGAGCAGTACTTC. It is translated as CSARDWGGSYEQYF.